The source of this TCR beta chain is a study of metastatic and nonmetastatic thyroid tumors. Patients had received no treatment of any kind before thyroid surgery. Study-level points and caveats: Malignant thyroid tumors reportedly had TCR beta diversity that was significantly higher than in benign nodules, in blood and tumor.

This clone was observed at least ten times. Its specificity is unknown. TCRdb reassembled clones from the PCR reads with MiXCR. The profile covers about 41,000 clones, with over 10% appearing a single time and around 21% taken by the ten largest. V lost 5 bases to trimming and J lost 4 bases, with 17 bases between them. The CDR3 consists of 16 residues. The material sequenced was blood. The receptor's source is a female donor with papillary thyroid cancer or a benign thyroid nodule (not recorded which). Some clones in this sample may be carry-over from other donors' samples. This chain connects TRBV12-3 or TRBV12-4 to TRBJ1-4; TRBD1 might be the D (6 bases). The CDR3 coding sequence is TGTGCCAGCAGTCGCGCCGAACAGGGACTTAATGAAAAACTGTTTTTT. As protein: CASSRAEQGLNEKLFF.